This T cell receptor beta chain emerged from a study of glioma-infiltrating T cells. Amplification of TCR alpha and beta CDR3 regions from RNA used iRepertoire nested multiplex PCR. Input was roughly 85-450 ng of tissue mRNA or PBMC total RNA. TCRdb reprocessed the multiplex PCR reads via MiXCR and lists one record per CDR3 protein. The sample gives fewer than 4,000 distinct CDR3 sequences, about 90% of which show up once; less than 30% is in the top ten. Trimming removed 1 base at V and 2 bases at J, with 8 bases between. The CDR3 covers 14 residues. The germline V gene has CDR1 SGHNT and CDR2 YENEEA. Worth noting for this clonotype: This beta chain is a stray read from a library made for alpha chains; its abundance is not meaningful.

The specimen sequenced was glioma tissue, nonneoplastic brain tissue, or PBMCs (not recorded which). The V gene is TRBV11-3, the J gene TRBJ1-1; D remains ambiguous. This TCR came from a human donor with low-grade glioma or glioblastoma, undergoing nonglioma brain surgery, or in good health (not recorded which). The chain's CDR3 is CASSLVRENTEAFF. As DNA, the CDR3 is TGTGCCAGCAGCTTAGTCCGGGAAAACACTGAAGCTTTCTTT. Full variable domain (missing parts from reference TRBV11-3 and TRBJ1-1): EAGVVQSPRYKIIEKKQPVAFWCNPISGHNTLYWYLQNLGQGPELLIRYENEEAVDDSQLPKDRFSAERLKGVDSTLKIQPAELGDSAVYLCASSLVRENTEAFFGQGTRLTVV.